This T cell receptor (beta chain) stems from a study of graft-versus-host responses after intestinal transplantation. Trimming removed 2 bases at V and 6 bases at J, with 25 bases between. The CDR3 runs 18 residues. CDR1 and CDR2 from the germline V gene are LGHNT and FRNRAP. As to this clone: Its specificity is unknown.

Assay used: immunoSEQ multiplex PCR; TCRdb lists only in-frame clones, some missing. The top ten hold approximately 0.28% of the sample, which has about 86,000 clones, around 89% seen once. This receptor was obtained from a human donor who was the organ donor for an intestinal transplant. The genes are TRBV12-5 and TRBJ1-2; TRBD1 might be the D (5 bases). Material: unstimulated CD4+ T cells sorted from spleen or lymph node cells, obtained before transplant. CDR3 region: CASGLRRFGGARQNGYTF. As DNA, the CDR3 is TGTGCTAGTGGTTTGCGCCGCTTCGGCGGGGCGCGGCAAAATGGCTACACCTTC.